The text below deals with one T cell receptor (beta chain). These data are taken from a study of identical twins' blood T cells. Each CDR3 protein is one row after TCRdb ran MiXCR on the 5' RACE reads. The table includes 350,000 to 400,000 distinct CDR3 sequences, roughly 27% detected once. The CDR3 has 13 residues. Germline V gene data show CDR1 as SGHDN and CDR2 as FVKESK. The ends lost 4 bases at V and 5 bases at J; junction bases unmatched: 4. The TCR originated in a woman between 18 and 55 years old in good health. The chain has TRBV14 and TRBJ1-2; TRBD1 aligns across 7 bases. What was sequenced was PBMCs. CDR3 nucleotides: TGTGCCAGCAGCCCACAGGGGAAGTATGGCTACACCTTC. It codes for CASSPQGKYGYTF.